This T cell receptor (beta chain) is drawn from a study of blood T cell repertoires in COVID-19. Assay: immunoSEQ multiplex PCR; the TCRdb copy retains only in-frame clones and omits some. This repertoire shows approximately 210,000 clones, roughly 77% found once; its top ten account for about a sixth. With 5 bases clipped from V and 2 bases from J, the junction kept 2 bases outside the gene matches. The CDR3 runs to 14 residues. CDR1 KGHSH and CDR2 LQKENI come from the germline V gene. Sequencing used PBMCs or T cells enriched from blood (not recorded which). The rearrangement links TRBV18 to TRBJ1-2; 10 positions match TRBD1. The sequence derives from a woman aged 50 to 60 with acute COVID-19. CDR3 DNA sequence: TGTGCCAGCTCAGCGGGACAGGGGAACTATGGCTACACCTTC. Amino acid sequence: CASSAGQGNYGYTF. Complete variable domain (other parts from reference TRBV18 and TRBJ1-2): NAGVMQNPRHLVRRRGQEARLRCSPMKGHSHVYWYRQLPEEGLKFMVYLQKENIIDESGMPKERFSAEFPKEGPSILRIQQVVRGDSAAYFCASSAGQGNYGYTFGSGTRLTVV.